This TCR beta chain was captured in a study of blood T cell repertoires in COVID-19. Libraries were prepared by immunoSEQ multiplex PCR; TCRdb keeps only in-frame clonotypes and omits some of them. The sample carries roughly 95,000 clones, more than 75% recorded once. The sequenced sample consisted of peripheral blood. This receptor was identified in a man at least 80 years old with acute or convalescent COVID-19.

The CDR3 reads CASSDRYEQYF. CDR3 nucleotide sequence: TGTGCCAGCAGTGATAGATACGAGCAGTACTTC. The J gene is TRBJ2-7, the V gene TRBV2; D is ambiguous. CDR1 and CDR2 from the germline V gene are SNHLY and FYNNEI. The CDR3 covers 11 residues. Trimming cost V 3 bases and J 4 bases, with 4 bases left between them.